These 22 T cell receptor beta chains came from one sample sequenced in a study of CD8 T cells in ankylosing spondylitis. General study results and limits: It appeared that ankylosing spondylitis blood was characterized by a TCR beta motif of several highly homologous variants.

TCRdb reanalysed the 5' RACE reads using MiXCR and keeps one entry per CDR3 protein. The sample yields fewer than 650,000 distinct CDR3 sequences, about 12% seen once. Antigens for these TCRs are unknown. Sequenced: blood, either unsorted or a sorted T cell fraction (not recorded which). The receptors shown here come from a male donor with ankylosing spondylitis.

About this clonotype: One end of the junction varies from germline; a read error may be responsible. The rearrangement links TRBV9 to TRBJ2-1; 12 bases map to TRBD2. CDR1 is SGDLS and CDR2 is YYNGEE in the germline V gene. There are 17 residues in the CDR3. The CDR3 nucleotides are TGTGCCAGCAGCGCCGGTCTAGCGGGAGGGCCTTACAATAAGCAGTTCTTC. Encoded protein: CASSAGLAGGPYNKQFF.

The table lists this clonotype with many counts. V gene TRBV7-2 combines with J gene TRBJ2-3, with 8 bases aligning to TRBD2. CDR3 length equals 15 residues. Germline V gene sequence: CDR1 SGHTA, CDR2 FQGNSA. V lost 4 bases and J lost 2; bases outside the gene matches: 5. The CDR3 sequence: CASSSTSAYTDTQYF. For the CDR3, the DNA is TGTGCCAGCAGCTCGACTAGCGCGTACACAGATACGCAGTATTTT.

The chain joins TRBV24-1 to TRBJ2-1; possible D gene TRBD1, 6 bases. V shed 4 bases and J shed 3 bases, with 12 bases lying between them. There are 15 residues in the CDR3. Germline loops: CDR1 KGHDR, CDR2 SFDVKD. Here the CDR3 reads CATSESDRFYNEQFF. The CDR3 region has the DNA TGTGCCACCAGTGAATCTGACAGGTTCTACAATGAGCAGTTCTTC.

The sample holds a few counts of this clonotype. The rearrangement joins TRBV12-3 or TRBV12-4 to TRBJ2-3, with 7 bases fitting TRBD2. The CDR3 covers 20 residues. Losses at the gene ends were 5 bases for V and 1 base for J; bases not matched to a gene: 21. The CDR3 bases are TGTGCCAGCAGTCCTCAGGTACTAGCGAGACCAGTTAAGCGCACAGATACGCAGTATTTT. It is translated as CASSPQVLARPVKRTDTQYF.

This clonotype came up a few times. This chain connects TRBV5-1 to TRBJ2-5; 7 bases align to TRBD2. The CDR3 contains 14 residues. In germline, CDR1 is SGHRS, CDR2 YFSETQ. V was pared by 5 bases and J by 3 bases, with 7 bases of the junction left unmatched. CDR3 nucleotides: TGCGCCAGCAGTCGGGGGGTAGCGGAAGAGACCCAGTACTTC. It translates to CASSRGVAEETQYF.

The chain couples TRBV20-1 to TRBJ1-1; D not certain. CDR3 length: 14 residues. V shed 2 bases and J shed 3 bases, with 13 bases lying between them. Germline V gives CDR1 DFQATT, CDR2 SNEGSKA (reference sequence). The CDR3 reads CSARTQGRHTEAFF. The CDR3 bases are TGCAGTGCTAGAACACAAGGGCGCCACACTGAAGCTTTCTTT.

The chain couples TRBV2 to TRBJ1-2; TRBD1 is a possible D gene (5 bases). V lost 6 bases to trimming and J lost 4 bases, with 6 bases between them. The CDR3 runs 11 residues. The germline V gene encodes CDR1 SNHLY and CDR2 FYNNEI. CDR3 sequence reads: CASSRVYGYTF. CDR3 DNA sequence: TGTGCCAGCAGCAGGGTCTATGGCTACACCTTC.

This clonotype was seen more than once but under ten times. This chain uses TRBV6-1 with TRBJ2-2; TRBD2 matches at 10 bases. Germline trimming cut 6 bases from V and 3 bases from J; bases unmatched to any gene: 4. This CDR3 has 15 amino acids. The germline gives CDR1 MNHNS, CDR2 SASEGT. The CDR3 bases are TGTGCCAGCAGCTGGACTAGCGGATACACCGGGGAGCTGTTTTTT. Protein product: CASSWTSGYTGELFF.

V usage is TRBV4-2 and J usage is TRBJ2-5; TRBD2 aligns across 10 bases. The germline V gene has CDR1 LGHNA and CDR2 YNFKEQ. The CDR3 extends over 18 amino acids. V lost 0 bases, J lost 10 bases, and 17 bases stayed unmatched. The CDR3 DNA is TGTGCCAGCAGCCAAGAGGGTTTAGCGGGAGGCACATATGGGGACCAGTACTTC. This translates into CASSQEGLAGGTYGDQYF.

The rearrangement joins TRBV5-1 to TRBJ2-3; TRBD2 might be the D (6 bases). V was shortened by 0 bases and J by 1 base, with 12 bases between the two germline ends. The CDR3 loop spans 16 amino acids. The germline gives CDR1 SGHRS, CDR2 YFSETQ. The DNA of the CDR3 is TGCGCCAGCAGCTTGGTGGAGGGTTTTGGCACAGATACGCAGTATTTT. This encodes CASSLVEGFGTDTQYF. The entire variable domain, with the rest obtained from reference TRBV5-1 and TRBJ2-3, is as follows: KAGVTQTPRYLIKTRGQQVTLSCSPISGHRSVSWYQQTPGQGLQFLFEYFSETQRNKGNFPGRFSGRQFSNSRSEMNVSTLELGDSALYLCASSLVEGFGTDTQYFGPGTRLTVL.

This clonotype was seen at least ten times. The chain is built from TRBV7-8 and TRBJ2-2; no firm D call. Trimming pared 2 bases from V and 6 bases from J, leaving 10 bases between. In germline, CDR1 is SGHVS, CDR2 FQNEAQ. The CDR3 spans 14 residues. The CDR3 coding sequence is TGTGCCAGCAGCTTATATGTAGGATCCGGGGAGCTGTTTTTT. It is translated as CASSLYVGSGELFF.

This clonotype has just a few counts. Germline is not matched at one junction end, which may reflect a read error. This chain links TRBV2 with TRBJ1-2; the match to TRBD1 covers 8 bases. CDR3 length equals 13 residues. Germline V lookup: CDR1 SNHLY, CDR2 FYNNEI. In DNA form, the CDR3 reads TGTGCCAGCACCTCTCGAGGACAGGGAATGGAGGCCTTC. This gives the protein CASTSRGQGMEAF.

This clonotype came up a few times. This chain links TRBV21-1 with TRBJ2-1; no DNA check was done on the table's D call, TRBD1. TRBV21-1 is assigned pseudogene status. This CDR3 has 17 amino acids. The CDR3: CASSKKSRDWGHNEQFF. The CDR3, as DNA: TGTGCCAGCAGTAAAAAATCACGGGACTGGGGCCACAATGAGCAGTTCTTC.

The chain joins TRBV9 to TRBJ2-3; 10 bases match TRBD2. The CDR3 consists of 23 residues. Germline CDR1 SGDLS, CDR2 YYNGEE. J lost 4 bases, V lost 0 bases, and 26 bases had no gene match. The CDR3 loop is CASSVDFGWGLAGDFDRADTQYF. In nucleotides, the CDR3 is TGTGCCAGCAGCGTAGATTTCGGGTGGGGGCTAGCGGGAGACTTCGACCGAGCAGATACGCAGTATTTT.

This clonotype showed up just a few times. V is TRBV7-2 and J is TRBJ1-2; tentative D call: TRBD1 (5 bases). V gave up 4 bases and J gave up 7 bases, with 19 bases separating them. The V gene's germline CDR1 is SGHTA and CDR2 FQGNSA. The length of the CDR3 is 15 residues. The CDR3 region is CASSSREGDKGGYTF. Here the CDR3 DNA reads TGTGCCAGCAGCTCGAGGGAAGGGGATAAGGGTGGCTACACCTTC.

Ten or more counts support this clonotype. V usage is TRBV7-2 and J usage is TRBJ2-2, with D hard to call. The germline V gene encodes CDR1 SGHTA and CDR2 FQGNSA. The CDR3 runs to 13 residues. V dropped 5 bases and J dropped 4 bases, with 8 bases sitting between them. The CDR3 bases are TGTGCCAGCAGCCTACGATTCACCGGGGAGCTGTTTTTT. Translated, it gives CASSLRFTGELFF.

This clonotype was seen a few times. The genes are TRBV20-1 and TRBJ2-7, with 7 positions matching TRBD2. Germline CDR1 DFQATT, CDR2 SNEGSKA (reference sequence). The CDR3 extends over 14 amino acids. V trimming: 5 bases; J trimming: 2 bases; junction bases outside the gene matches: 9. The CDR3 spells CSAHLAAMAYEQYF. The CDR3 nucleotides read TGCAGTGCTCATCTAGCGGCCATGGCCTACGAGCAGTACTTC.

This clonotype was detected only a few times. The chain is built from TRBV6-1 and TRBJ1-4; D may be TRBD1 (6 bases). This CDR3 has 14 residues. V was clipped by 6 bases and J by 6 bases, with 14 bases between them. Per germline, CDR1 MNHNS and CDR2 SASEGT. The CDR3 region is CASRGAQLDEKLFF. DNA for the CDR3: TGTGCCAGCAGGGGGGCACAACTCGATGAAAAACTGTTTTTT.

A few counts support this clonotype. The V and J genes are TRBV5-6 and TRBJ2-5, with a tentative D call TRBD1 (7 bases). This CDR3 has 12 amino acids. The V end lost 4 bases, the J end lost 7 bases, and 11 bases lay between the germline ends. Per germline, CDR1 SGHDT and CDR2 YYEEEE. CDR3 coding DNA: TGTGCCAGCAGCCCCCAGGGGGGGACCCAGTACTTC. Residues: CASSPQGGTQYF.

This clonotype was detected many times. V gene TRBV3-1 combines with J gene TRBJ2-2; 11 bases match TRBD2. This CDR3 is 15 amino acids long. The germline V gene has CDR1 LGHDT and CDR2 YNNKEL (reference sequence). Trimming removed 6 bases from V and 4 bases from J; junction bases left unmatched: 4. CDR3 bases: TGTGCCAGCAGGGCTAGCGGGAGGTCCACCGGGGAGCTGTTTTTT. Amino acid sequence: CASRASGRSTGELFF.

This clonotype was seen a handful of times. The rearrangement uses TRBV20-1 and TRBJ1-1; the match to TRBD1 covers 9 bases. Germline V gene data show CDR1 as DFQATT and CDR2 as SNEGSKA (reference sequence). The CDR3 extends over 14 amino acids. V was clipped by 6 bases and J by 5 bases; unmatched bases: 10. The CDR3 coding sequence is TGCAGTGCGCGGACAGGGGAGGTTTGGACTGAAGCTTTCTTT. Its translation is CSARTGEVWTEAFF.

The rearrangement joins TRBV5-1 to TRBJ2-3; 9 nucleotides align to TRBD1. V trimming: 4 bases; J trimming: 0 bases; junction bases outside the gene matches: 3. From germline, CDR1 is SGHRS and CDR2 YFSETQ. This CDR3 comprises 15 residues. The CDR3 nucleotides read TGCGCCAGCAGCGCAGGACAGGGGAGCACAGATACGCAGTATTTT. Translation: CASSAGQGSTDTQYF.